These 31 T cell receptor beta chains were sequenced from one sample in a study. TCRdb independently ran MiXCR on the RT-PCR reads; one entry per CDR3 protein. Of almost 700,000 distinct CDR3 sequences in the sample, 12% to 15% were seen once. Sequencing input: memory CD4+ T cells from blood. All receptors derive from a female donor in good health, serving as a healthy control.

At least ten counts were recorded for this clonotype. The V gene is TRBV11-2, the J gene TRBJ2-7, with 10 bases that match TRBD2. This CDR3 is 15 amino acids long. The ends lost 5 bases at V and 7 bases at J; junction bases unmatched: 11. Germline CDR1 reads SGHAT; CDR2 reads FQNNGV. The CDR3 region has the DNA TGTGCCAGCAGCCCCACTAGCGGGATATTCACGGAGCAGTACTTC. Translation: CASSPTSGIFTEQYF.

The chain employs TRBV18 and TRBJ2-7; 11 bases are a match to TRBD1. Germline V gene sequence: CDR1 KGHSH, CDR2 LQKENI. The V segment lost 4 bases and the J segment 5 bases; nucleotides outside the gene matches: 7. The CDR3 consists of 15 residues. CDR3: CASSLGQGASNEQYF. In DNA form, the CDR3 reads TGTGCCAGCTCACTAGGACAGGGGGCGTCAAACGAGCAGTACTTC.

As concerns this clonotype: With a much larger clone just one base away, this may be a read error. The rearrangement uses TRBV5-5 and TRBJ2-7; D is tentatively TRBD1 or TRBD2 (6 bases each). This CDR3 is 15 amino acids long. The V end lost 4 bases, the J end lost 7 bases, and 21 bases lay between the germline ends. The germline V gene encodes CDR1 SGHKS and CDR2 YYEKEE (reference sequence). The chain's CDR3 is CASSPGAGTHNEQYF. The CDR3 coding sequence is TGTGCCAGCAGCCCGGGGGCGGGAACCCACAATGAGCAGTACTTC.

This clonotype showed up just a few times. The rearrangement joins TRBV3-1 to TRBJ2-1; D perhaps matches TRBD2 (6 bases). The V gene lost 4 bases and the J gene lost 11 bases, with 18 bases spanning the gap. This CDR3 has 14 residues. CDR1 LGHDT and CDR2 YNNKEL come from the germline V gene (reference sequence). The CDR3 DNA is TGTGCCAGCAGCCGACGAGAACACGGGACTCAGCAGTTCTTC. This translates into CASSRREHGTQQFF.

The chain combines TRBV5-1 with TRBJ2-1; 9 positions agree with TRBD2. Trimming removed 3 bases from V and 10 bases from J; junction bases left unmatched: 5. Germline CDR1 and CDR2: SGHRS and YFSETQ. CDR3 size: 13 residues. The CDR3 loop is CASSYPSGEEQFF. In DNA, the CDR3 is TGCGCCAGCAGCTATCCTAGCGGGGAAGAGCAGTTCTTC.

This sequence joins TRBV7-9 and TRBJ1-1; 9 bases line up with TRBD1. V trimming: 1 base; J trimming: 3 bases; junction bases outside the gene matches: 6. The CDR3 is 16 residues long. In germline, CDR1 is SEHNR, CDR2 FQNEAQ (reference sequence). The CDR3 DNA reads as TGTGCCAGCAGCTTAGGGCGACAGGGGGGCGACACTGAAGCTTTCTTT. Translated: CASSLGRQGGDTEAFF.

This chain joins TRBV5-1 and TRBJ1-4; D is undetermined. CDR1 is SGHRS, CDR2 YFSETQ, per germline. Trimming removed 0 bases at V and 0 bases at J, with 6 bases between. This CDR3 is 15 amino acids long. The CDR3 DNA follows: TGCGCCAGCAGCTTGGGCGGGTCAACTAATGAAAAACTGTTTTTT. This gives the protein CASSLGGSTNEKLFF.

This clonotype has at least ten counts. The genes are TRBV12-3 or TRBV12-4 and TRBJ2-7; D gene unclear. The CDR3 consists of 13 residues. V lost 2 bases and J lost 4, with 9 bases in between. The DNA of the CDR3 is TGTGCCAGCAGTTTACTCCGGCCGTACGAGCAGTACTTC. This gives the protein CASSLLRPYEQYF.

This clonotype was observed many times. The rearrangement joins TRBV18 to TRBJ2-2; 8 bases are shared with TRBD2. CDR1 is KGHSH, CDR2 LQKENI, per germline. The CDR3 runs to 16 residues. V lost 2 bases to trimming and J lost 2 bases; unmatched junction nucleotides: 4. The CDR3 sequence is CASSPLLADNTGELFF. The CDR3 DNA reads TGTGCCAGCTCACCATTACTAGCGGATAACACCGGGGAGCTGTTTTTT.

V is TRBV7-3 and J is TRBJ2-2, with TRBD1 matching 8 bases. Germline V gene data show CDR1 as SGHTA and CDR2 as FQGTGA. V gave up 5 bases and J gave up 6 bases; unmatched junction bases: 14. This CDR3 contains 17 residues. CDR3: CASSQRTGSVSPGELFF. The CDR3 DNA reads TGTGCCAGCAGCCAAAGGACAGGGAGCGTTAGTCCCGGGGAGCTGTTTTTT.

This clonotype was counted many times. The CDR3 region is CASSLSLADEQYF. CDR3 bases: TGTGCCAGCAGCTTAAGCCTAGCGGACGAGCAGTACTTC. The chain joins TRBV7-3 to TRBJ2-7; 7 bases fit TRBD2. The CDR3 runs to 13 residues. V shed 1 base, J shed 5 bases, and the junction held 2 bases outside the gene matches. Germline lookup yields CDR1 SGHTA and CDR2 FQGTGA.

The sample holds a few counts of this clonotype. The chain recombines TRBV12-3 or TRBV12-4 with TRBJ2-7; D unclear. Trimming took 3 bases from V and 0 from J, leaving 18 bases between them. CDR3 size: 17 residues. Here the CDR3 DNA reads TGTGCCAGCAGTTTTCAGGTCGGCCTTTTTAGCTCCTACGAGCAGTACTTC. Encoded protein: CASSFQVGLFSSYEQYF.

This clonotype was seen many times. CDR3 nucleotide sequence: TGCGCCAGCAGCTCAGGGACAGGGAGGGAAGCTTTCTTT. Amino acid sequence: CASSSGTGREAFF. The rearrangement joins TRBV5-1 to TRBJ1-1, with TRBD1 matching over 9 bases. J gave up 8 bases and V 3 bases, and 5 bases lay outside the gene matches. The V gene's germline CDR1 is SGHRS and CDR2 YFSETQ. The CDR3 totals 13 residues.

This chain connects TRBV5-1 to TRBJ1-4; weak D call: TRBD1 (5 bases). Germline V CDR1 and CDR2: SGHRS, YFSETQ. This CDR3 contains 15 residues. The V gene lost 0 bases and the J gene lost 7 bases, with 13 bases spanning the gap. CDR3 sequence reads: CASSLGQTVFEKLFF. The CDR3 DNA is TGCGCCAGCAGCTTGGGACAGACGGTTTTTGAAAAACTGTTTTTT.

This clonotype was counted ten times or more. The CDR3 here is CASSRHSGSSGNTIYF. The DNA for the CDR3 is TGTGCCAGCAGTCGCCATTCAGGGAGCTCTGGAAACACCATATATTTT. The V gene is TRBV6-5, the J gene TRBJ1-3; maybe TRBD1 (5 bases). The CDR3 is 16 amino acids. V was cut by 5 bases and J by 0 bases, with 14 bases left in between. CDR1 MNHEY and CDR2 SVGAGI come from the germline V gene.

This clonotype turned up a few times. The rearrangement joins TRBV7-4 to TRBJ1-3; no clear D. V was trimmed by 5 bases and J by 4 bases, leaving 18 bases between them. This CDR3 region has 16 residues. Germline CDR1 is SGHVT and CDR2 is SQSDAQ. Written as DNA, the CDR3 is TGTGCCAGCAGCCAAGACGGTTGGGTATTCGGAAACACCATATATTTT. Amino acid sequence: CASSQDGWVFGNTIYF.

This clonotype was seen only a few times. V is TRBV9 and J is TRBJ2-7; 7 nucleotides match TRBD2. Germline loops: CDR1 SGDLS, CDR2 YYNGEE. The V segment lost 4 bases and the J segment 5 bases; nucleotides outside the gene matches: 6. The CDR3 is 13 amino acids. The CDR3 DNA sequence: TGTGCCAGCAGCCCCCAGCGGGGAGACGAGCAGTACTTC. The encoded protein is CASSPQRGDEQYF. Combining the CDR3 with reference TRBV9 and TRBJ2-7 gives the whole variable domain DSGVTQTPKHLITATGQRVTLRCSPRSGDLSVYWYQQSLDQGLQFLIQYYNGEERAKGNILERFSAQQFPDLHSELNLSSLELGDSALYFCASSPQRGDEQYFGPGTRLTVT.

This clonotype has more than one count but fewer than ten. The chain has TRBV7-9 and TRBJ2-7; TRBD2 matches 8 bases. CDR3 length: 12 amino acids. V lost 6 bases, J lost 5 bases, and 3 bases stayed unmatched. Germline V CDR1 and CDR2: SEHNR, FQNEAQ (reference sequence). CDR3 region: CASSRAGDEQYF. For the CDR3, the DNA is TGTGCCAGCAGTCGAGCGGGAGACGAGCAGTACTTC.

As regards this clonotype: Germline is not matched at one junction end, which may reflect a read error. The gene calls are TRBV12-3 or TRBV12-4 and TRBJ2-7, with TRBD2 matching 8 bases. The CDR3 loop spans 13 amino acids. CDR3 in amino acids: CASTKTSAYEQHF. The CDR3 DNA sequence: TGTGCCAGCACAAAGACTAGCGCCTACGAGCAGCACTTC.

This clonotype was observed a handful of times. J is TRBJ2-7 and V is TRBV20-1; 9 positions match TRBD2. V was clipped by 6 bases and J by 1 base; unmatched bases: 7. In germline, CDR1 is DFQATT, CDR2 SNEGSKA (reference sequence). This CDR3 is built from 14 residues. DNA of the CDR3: TGCAGTGCCCTCGGACTAGCGCTATCCTACGAGCAGTACTTC. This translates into CSALGLALSYEQYF.

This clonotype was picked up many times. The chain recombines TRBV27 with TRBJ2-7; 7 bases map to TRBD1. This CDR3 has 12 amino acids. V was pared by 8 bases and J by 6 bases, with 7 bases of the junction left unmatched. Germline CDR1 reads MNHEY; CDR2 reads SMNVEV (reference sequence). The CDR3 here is CASFRGLGEQYF. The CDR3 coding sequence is TGTGCCAGCTTCAGGGGGTTAGGCGAGCAGTACTTC.

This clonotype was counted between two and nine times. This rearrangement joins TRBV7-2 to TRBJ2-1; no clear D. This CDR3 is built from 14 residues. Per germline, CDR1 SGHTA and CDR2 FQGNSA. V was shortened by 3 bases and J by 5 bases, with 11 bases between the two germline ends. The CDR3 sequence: CASSFELYDNEQFF. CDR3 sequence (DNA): TGTGCCAGCAGCTTTGAGTTATACGACAATGAGCAGTTCTTC.

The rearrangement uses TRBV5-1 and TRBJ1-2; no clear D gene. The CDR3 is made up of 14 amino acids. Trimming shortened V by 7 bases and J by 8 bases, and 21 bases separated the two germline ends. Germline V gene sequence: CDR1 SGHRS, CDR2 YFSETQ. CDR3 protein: CASRAGKGRKGYTF. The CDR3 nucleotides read TGCGCCAGCCGGGCGGGAAAGGGTCGAAAGGGCTACACCTTC.

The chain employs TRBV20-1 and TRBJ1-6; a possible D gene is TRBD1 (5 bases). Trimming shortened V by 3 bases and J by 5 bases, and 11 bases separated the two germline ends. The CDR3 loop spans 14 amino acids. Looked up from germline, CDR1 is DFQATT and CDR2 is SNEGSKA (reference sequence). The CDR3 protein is CSARSGTNNSPLHF. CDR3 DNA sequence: TGCAGTGCTAGGTCGGGGACTAATAATTCACCCCTCCACTTT.

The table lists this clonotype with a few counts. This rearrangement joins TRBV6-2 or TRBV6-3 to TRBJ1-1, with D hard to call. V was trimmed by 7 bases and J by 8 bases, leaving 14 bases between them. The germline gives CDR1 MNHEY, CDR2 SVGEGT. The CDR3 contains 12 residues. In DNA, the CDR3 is TGTGCCAGCACCGACATGGGGAGGGAAGCTTTCTTT. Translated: CASTDMGREAFF.

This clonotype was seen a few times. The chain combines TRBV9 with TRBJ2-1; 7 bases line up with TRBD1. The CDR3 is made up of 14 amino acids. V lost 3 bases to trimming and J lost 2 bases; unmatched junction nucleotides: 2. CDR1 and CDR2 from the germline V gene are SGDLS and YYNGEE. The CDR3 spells CASSAGQTYNEQFF. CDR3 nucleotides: TGTGCCAGCAGCGCGGGACAGACCTACAATGAGCAGTTCTTC.

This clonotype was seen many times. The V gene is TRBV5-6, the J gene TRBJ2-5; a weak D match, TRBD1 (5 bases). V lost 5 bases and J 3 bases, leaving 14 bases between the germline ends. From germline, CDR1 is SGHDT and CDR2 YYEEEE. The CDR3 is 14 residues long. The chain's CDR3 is CASRTTRVEETQYF. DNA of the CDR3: TGTGCCAGCAGGACGACCAGGGTGGAAGAGACCCAGTACTTC.

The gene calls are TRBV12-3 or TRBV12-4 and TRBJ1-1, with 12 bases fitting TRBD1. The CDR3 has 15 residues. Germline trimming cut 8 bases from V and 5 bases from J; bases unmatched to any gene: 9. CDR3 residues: CASGGQGARRTEAFF. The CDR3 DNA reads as TGTGCCAGCGGGGGACAGGGGGCGCGGAGGACTGAAGCTTTCTTT.

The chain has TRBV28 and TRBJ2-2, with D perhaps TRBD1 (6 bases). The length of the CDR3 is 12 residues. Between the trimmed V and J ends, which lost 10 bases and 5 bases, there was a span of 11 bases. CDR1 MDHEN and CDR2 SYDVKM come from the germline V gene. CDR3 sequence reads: CAMQRGTGELFF. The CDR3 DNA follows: TGTGCCATGCAGAGGGGGACCGGGGAGCTGTTTTTT.

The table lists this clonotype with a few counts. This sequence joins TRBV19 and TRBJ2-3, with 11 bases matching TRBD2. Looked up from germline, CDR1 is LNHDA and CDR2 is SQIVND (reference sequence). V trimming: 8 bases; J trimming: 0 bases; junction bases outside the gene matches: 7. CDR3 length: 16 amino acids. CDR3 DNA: TGTGCCAGTGCCCGACTAGCGGGGATTAGCACAGATACGCAGTATTTT. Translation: CASARLAGISTDTQYF.

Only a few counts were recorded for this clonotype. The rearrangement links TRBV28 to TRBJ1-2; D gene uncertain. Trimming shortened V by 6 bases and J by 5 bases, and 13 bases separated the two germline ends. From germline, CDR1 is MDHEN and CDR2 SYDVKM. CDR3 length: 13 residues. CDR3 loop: CASSRSTEYGYTF. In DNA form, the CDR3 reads TGTGCCAGCAGCCGTTCAACAGAATATGGCTACACCTTC.